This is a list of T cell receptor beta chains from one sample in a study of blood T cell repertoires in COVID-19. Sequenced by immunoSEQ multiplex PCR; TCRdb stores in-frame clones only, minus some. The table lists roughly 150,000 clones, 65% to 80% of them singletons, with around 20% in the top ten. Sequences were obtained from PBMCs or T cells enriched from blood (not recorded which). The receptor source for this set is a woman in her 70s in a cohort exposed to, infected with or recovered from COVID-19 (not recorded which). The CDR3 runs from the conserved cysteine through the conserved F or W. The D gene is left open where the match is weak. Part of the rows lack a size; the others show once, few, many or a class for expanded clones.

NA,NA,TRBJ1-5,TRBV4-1,CASSGQTSNQPQHF,TGCGCCAGCAGCGGACAAACTAGCAATCAGCCCCAGCATTTT
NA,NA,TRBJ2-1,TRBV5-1,CASSLTSPMLGDEQFF,TGCGCCAGCAGCTTGACTAGCCCCATGCTGGGGGATGAGCAGTTCTTC
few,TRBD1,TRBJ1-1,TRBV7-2,CASSFSTGIMNTEAFF,TGTGCCAGCAGCTTTTCGACAGGGATTATGAACACTGAAGCTTTCTTT
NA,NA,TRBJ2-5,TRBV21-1,CASSKISASPQETQYF,TGTGCCAGCAGCAAAATCAGCGCGAGCCCTCAAGAGACCCAGTACTTC
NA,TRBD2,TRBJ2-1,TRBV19,CASSTQLAGGLNEQFF,TGTGCCAGTAGTACCCAACTAGCGGGAGGGCTTAATGAGCAGTTCTTC
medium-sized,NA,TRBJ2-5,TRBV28,CASRTQGQETQYF,TGTGCCAGCAGGACCCAGGGACAAGAGACCCAGTACTTC
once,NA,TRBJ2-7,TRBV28,CASSSPSSYEQYF,TGTGCCAGCAGTTCTCCGAGCTCCTACGAGCAGTACTTC
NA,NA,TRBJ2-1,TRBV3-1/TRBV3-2,CASSRLSGQSSYNEQFF,TGTGCCAGCAGCCGCCTGAGCGGGCAGAGCTCCTACAATGAGCAGTTCTTC
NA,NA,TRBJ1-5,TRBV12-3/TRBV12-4,CASSFFGQPQHF,TGTGCCAGCAGTTTTTTCGGTCAGCCCCAGCATTTT
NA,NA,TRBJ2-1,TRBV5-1,CASSLQLNNEQFF,TGCGCCAGCAGCTTGCAACTAAACAATGAGCAGTTCTTC
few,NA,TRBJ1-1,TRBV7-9,CASSPPGIQAFF,TGTGCCAGCAGCCCTCCAGGGATTCAAGCTTTCTTT
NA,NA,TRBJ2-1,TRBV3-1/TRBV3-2,CASSQVPSSYNEQFF,TGTGCCAGCAGCCAAGTTCCTTCCTCCTACAATGAGCAGTTCTTC
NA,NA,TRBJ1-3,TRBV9,CASSGDGNTIYF,TGTGCCAGCAGCGGAGATGGAAACACCATATATTTT
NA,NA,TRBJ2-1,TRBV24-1,CATSDPISGLNDEQFF,TGTGCCACCAGTGATCCAATCAGCGGACTCAATGATGAGCAGTTCTTC
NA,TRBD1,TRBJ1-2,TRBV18,CASSPERTGVYGYTF,TGTGCCAGCTCACCAGAGAGGACAGGAGTTTATGGCTACACCTTC
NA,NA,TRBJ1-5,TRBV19,CASTQWRGGGNQPQHF,TGTGCCAGTACCCAGTGGAGGGGTGGGGGCAATCAGCCCCAGCATTTT